The next 23 T cell receptor beta chains were all read from a single sample in a study of blood T cells in healthy people across ages. Together with a sample-barcoded 5' primer, a J-beta primer mix was included in a second PCR lasting about 6 to 11 cycles. TCRdb reprocessed the 5' RACE reads with MiXCR, giving one entry per CDR3 protein. The profile shows a few hundred thousand distinct CDR3 sequences, 45% to 65% of them singletons. The sample was blood. These receptors all stem from a man aged 60-69 years in good health.

This clonotype was picked up a small number of times. The V gene is TRBV20-1, the J gene TRBJ1-2; possible D gene TRBD1, 6 bases. The CDR3 consists of 14 residues. From germline, CDR1 is DFQATT and CDR2 SNEGSKA (reference sequence). The V gene lost 3 bases and the J gene lost 6 bases, with 17 bases spanning the gap. CDR3 DNA: TGCAGTGCTAGGGCTGATACAGGGAGGGATGGCTACACCTTC. The encoded protein is CSARADTGRDGYTF.

The chain uses TRBV7-2 and TRBJ2-4, with 9 nucleotides matching TRBD2. The J call may be in error: the DNA end matches TRBJ2-5 better. Germline V lookup: CDR1 SGHTA, CDR2 FQGNSA. The CDR3 sequence is 16 residues long. Written as DNA, the CDR3 is TGTGCCAGCAGCCGTGGAGGACTAGCGTCCGGAGAGACCCAGTACTTC. This gives the protein CASSRGGLASGETQYF.

This chain links TRBV20-1 with TRBJ1-4; D is ambiguous. CDR3 size: 12 residues. Per the germline V gene, CDR1 is DFQATT and CDR2 is SNEGSKA (reference sequence). V lost 0 bases, J lost 12 bases, and 11 bases lay in between. The CDR3 here is CSARDQTEELFF. CDR3 DNA sequence: TGCAGTGCTAGAGATCAGACCGAAGAACTGTTTTTT.

This clonotype came up many times. V is TRBV6-5 and J is TRBJ1-2, with D unresolved. This CDR3 is 15 amino acids long. With 6 bases removed from V and 0 bases from J, the gap between germline ends came to 14 bases. Per germline, CDR1 MNHEY and CDR2 SVGAGI. The CDR3 protein is CASRESYLSNYGYTF. The CDR3 DNA reads as TGTGCCAGCAGGGAATCATACCTATCTAACTATGGCTACACCTTC.

The chain couples TRBV18 to TRBJ2-4; 8 bases line up with TRBD2. TRBJ2-7 explains the end of the DNA better; the J call may be wrong. The CDR3 is 13 amino acids. Germline CDR1 KGHSH, CDR2 LQKENI. CDR3 in amino acids: CASHGGEGDEQYF. In DNA, the CDR3 is TGTGCCAGCCACGGGGGGGAAGGCGACGAGCAGTACTTC.

This clonotype was seen only once. The rearrangement links TRBV10-3 to TRBJ2-7; no reliable D call. The CDR3 has 14 amino acids. Germline CDR1 ENHRY, CDR2 SYGVKD. Trimming took off 0 bases at V and 9 bases at J, with 15 bases between the two ends. CDR3 coding DNA: TGTGCCATCAGTGAGTCCACGAAAGGATTTGGGCAGTACTTC. This encodes CAISESTKGFGQYF.

This chain uses TRBV6-6 with TRBJ2-5; D is possibly TRBD2 (5 bases). The CDR3 sequence is 16 residues long. The germline V gene has CDR1 MNHNY and CDR2 SVGAGI (reference sequence). V lost 2 bases, J lost 2 bases, and 15 bases lay in between. This CDR3 is CASSYGGRVEQETQYF. CDR3 coding DNA: TGTGCCAGCAGTTACGGTGGGAGAGTCGAACAAGAGACCCAGTACTTC.

The J gene is TRBJ1-2, the V gene TRBV2, with D perhaps matching TRBD1 (6 bases). The CDR3 consists of 13 residues. From germline, CDR1 is SNHLY and CDR2 FYNNEI. V lost 10 bases and J lost 2, with 14 bases in between. DNA of the CDR3: TGTGCCACACCCCAGGGGTGGAACTATGGCTACACCTTC. It yields the protein CATPQGWNYGYTF.

The chain couples TRBV11-3 to TRBJ2-6; 9 bases are a match to TRBD1. Trimming took 5 bases from V and 1 from J; bases not matched to a gene: 9. Germline V gene lookup returns CDR1 SGHNT and CDR2 YENEEA. This CDR3 comprises 18 residues. The CDR3 coding sequence is TGTGCCAGCAGCGCAGGACAGGGGCGGGCATCTGGGGCCAACGTCCTGACTTTC. Residues: CASSAGQGRASGANVLTF.

The chain uses TRBV19 and TRBJ1-1, with a possible D match to TRBD1 (6 bases). V dropped 6 bases and J dropped 0 bases, with 14 bases sitting between them. The CDR3 is made up of 15 amino acids. Germline values: CDR1 LNHDA, CDR2 SQIVND (reference sequence). The CDR3 DNA sequence: TGTGCCAGTAGAGACGCGGACAGCTTGAACACTGAAGCTTTCTTT. Its translation is CASRDADSLNTEAFF.

In this sample, this clonotype turned up a few times. The chain uses TRBV7-2 and TRBJ2-5; weak D call: TRBD2 (6 bases). The ends were cut back, 4 bases at V and 6 bases at J, with 12 bases in the middle. The germline V gene has CDR1 SGHTA and CDR2 FQGNSA. The CDR3 contains 13 residues. The DNA for the CDR3 is TGTGCCAGCAGCTCTCCGACTAGGAAGACCCAGTACTTC. Amino acid sequence: CASSSPTRKTQYF.

This clonotype was counted many times. DNA of the CDR3: TGTGCCAGCAGTTTCCGCGGACGGACCTACGAGCAGTACTTC. This encodes CASSFRGRTYEQYF. The chain combines TRBV28 with TRBJ2-7; D remains ambiguous. Trimming cost V 3 bases and J 2 bases, with 11 bases left between them. The CDR3 extends over 14 amino acids. Germline V CDR1 and CDR2: MDHEN, SYDVKM.

The gene calls are TRBV6-5 and TRBJ2-5; 7 bases are a match to TRBD2. Germline loops: CDR1 MNHEY, CDR2 SVGAGI. This CDR3 contains 12 residues. With V trimmed by 6 bases and J by 5 bases, 3 bases remained unmatched. CDR3 loop: CASRMGGETQYF. In nucleotides, the CDR3 is TGTGCCAGCAGAATGGGGGGGGAGACCCAGTACTTC.

The chain uses TRBV27 and TRBJ2-6; tentative D call: TRBD2 (5 bases). Germline assignment: CDR1 MNHEY and CDR2 SMNVEV (reference sequence). The CDR3 contains 16 residues. V was trimmed by 5 bases and J by 15 bases, leaving 26 bases between them. The CDR3 loop reads CASSLQMLTMGGGLTF. In DNA, the CDR3 is TGTGCCAGCAGTCTTCAGATGCTCACCATGGGTGGAGGCCTGACTTTC.

The gene calls are TRBV29-1 and TRBJ1-6; D is possibly TRBD1 (6 bases). Trimming left V 8 bases short and J 0 bases short, with 8 bases between. The CDR3 is 13 amino acids. CDR1 SQVTM and CDR2 ANQGSEA come from the germline V gene. The CDR3, as DNA: TGCAGCCAGGGGAGCTCCTATAATTCACCCCTCCACTTT. It encodes CSQGSSYNSPLHF.

This clonotype was seen only a few times. The rearrangement links TRBV7-9 to TRBJ2-1, with D unclear. V lost 4 bases to trimming and J lost 12 bases, with 16 bases between them. Germline V gene sequence: CDR1 SEHNR, CDR2 FQNEAQ (reference sequence). The CDR3 extends over 13 amino acids. In DNA form, the CDR3 reads TGTGCCAGCAGCTCCCAGAGTCCTGCTGGGCAGTTCTTC. This encodes CASSSQSPAGQFF.

CDR3 protein: CASTLRTSGTGELFF. Written as DNA, the CDR3 is TGTGCCAGCACCCTAAGGACCAGCGGAACCGGGGAGCTGTTTTTT. V usage is TRBV7-2 and J usage is TRBJ2-2; TRBD2 might be the D (5 bases). V lost 7 bases to trimming and J lost 5 bases, with 17 bases between them. Germline CDR1 and CDR2: SGHTA and FQGNSA. This CDR3 has 15 residues.

Worth noting for this clonotype: This sequence may be a read error, since a much larger clone differs from it by one base. The chain combines TRBV5-1 with TRBJ2-5; the D call may be TRBD1 or TRBD2 (5 bases each). Germline CDR1 is SGHRS and CDR2 is YFSETQ. This CDR3 spans 13 amino acids. Deletions cut 7 bases from V and 5 bases from J, with 15 bases between. The CDR3 DNA reads TGCGCCAGCGAGGGACCGCGCGGGGAGACCCAGTACTTC. This codes for CASEGPRGETQYF.

Worth noting for this clonotype: A read error is possible here, since a much larger clone lies one base away. The J gene is TRBJ2-7, the V gene TRBV6-4; 11 nucleotides align to TRBD2. The CDR3 consists of 15 residues. CDR1 is MRHNA and CDR2 is SNTAGT in the germline V gene. V lost 0 bases to trimming and J lost 7 bases; unmatched junction nucleotides: 5. CDR3 protein: CASSDSTSGNNEQYF. The DNA for the CDR3 is TGTGCCAGCAGTGACTCGACTAGCGGGAACAATGAGCAGTACTTC.

The chain joins TRBV9 to TRBJ2-1; no reliable D call. The ends were cut back, 1 base at V and 5 bases at J, with 10 bases in the middle. The germline V gene has CDR1 SGDLS and CDR2 YYNGEE. The CDR3 covers 14 residues. The CDR3 DNA is TGTGCCAGCAGCGTATTAATAACTAACAATGAGCAGTTCTTC. Translating it yields CASSVLITNNEQFF.

The chain has TRBV20-1 and TRBJ1-6; D might be TRBD1 (5 bases). From germline, CDR1 is DFQATT and CDR2 SNEGSKA (reference sequence). This CDR3 is 14 amino acids long. V was trimmed by 1 base and J by 5 bases, leaving 9 bases between them. CDR3 sequence (DNA): TGCAGTGCTAGAGGTGGAGGGGATAATTCACCCCTCCACTTT. Translation: CSARGGGDNSPLHF.

The table lists this clonotype with a few counts. The chain couples TRBV12-3 or TRBV12-4 to TRBJ1-6; possible D gene TRBD1, 6 bases. The CDR3 sequence is 14 residues long. With 3 bases removed from V and 9 bases from J, the gap between germline ends came to 12 bases. The CDR3 coding sequence is TGTGCCAGCAGTTTTGCAGGGGCCGGTTCACCCCTCCACTTT. This codes for CASSFAGAGSPLHF.

This clonotype was seen more than once but under ten times. The chain employs TRBV29-1 and TRBJ1-2; D uncertain. Trimming pared 7 bases from V and 2 bases from J, leaving 14 bases between. The germline gives CDR1 SQVTM, CDR2 ANQGSEA. The CDR3 runs 13 residues. CDR3 nucleotide sequence: TGCAGCGCCAAAAGGGATCAGAACTATGGCTACACCTTC. This codes for CSAKRDQNYGYTF.